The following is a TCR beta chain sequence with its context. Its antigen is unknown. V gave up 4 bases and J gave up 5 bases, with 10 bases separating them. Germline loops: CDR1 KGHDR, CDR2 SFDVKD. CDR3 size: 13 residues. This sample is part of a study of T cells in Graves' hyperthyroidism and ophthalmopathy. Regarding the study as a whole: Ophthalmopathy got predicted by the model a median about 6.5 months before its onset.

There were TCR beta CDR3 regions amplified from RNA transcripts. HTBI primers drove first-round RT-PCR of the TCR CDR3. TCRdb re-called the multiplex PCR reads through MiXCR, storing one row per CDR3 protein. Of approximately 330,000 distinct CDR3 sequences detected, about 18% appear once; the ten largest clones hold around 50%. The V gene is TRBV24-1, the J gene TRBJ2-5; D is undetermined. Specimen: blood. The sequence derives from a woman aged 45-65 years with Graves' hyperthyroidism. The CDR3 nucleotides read TGTGCCACCAGTGACCCAGCCTTGGAGACCCAGTACTTC. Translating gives CATSDPALETQYF.